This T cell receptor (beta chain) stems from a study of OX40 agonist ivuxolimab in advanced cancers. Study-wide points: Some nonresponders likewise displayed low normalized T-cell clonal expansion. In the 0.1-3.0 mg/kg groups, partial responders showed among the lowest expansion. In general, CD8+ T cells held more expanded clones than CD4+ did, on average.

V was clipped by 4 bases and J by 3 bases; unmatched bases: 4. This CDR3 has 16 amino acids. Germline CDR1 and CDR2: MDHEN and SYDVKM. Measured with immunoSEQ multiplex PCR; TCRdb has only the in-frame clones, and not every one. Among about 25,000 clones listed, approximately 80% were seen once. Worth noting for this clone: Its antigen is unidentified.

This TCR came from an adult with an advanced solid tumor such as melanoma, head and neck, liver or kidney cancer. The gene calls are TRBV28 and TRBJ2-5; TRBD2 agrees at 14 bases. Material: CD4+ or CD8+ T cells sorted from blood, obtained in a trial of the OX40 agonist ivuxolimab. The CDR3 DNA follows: TGTGCCAGCAGTTCCCCGGGACTAGCGGGGGAAGAGACCCAGTACTTC. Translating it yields CASSSPGLAGEETQYF.